This T cell receptor (beta chain) was documented in a study of blood T cells in healthy people across ages. The germline CDR1 and CDR2 sequences are DFQATT and SNEGSKA (reference sequence). This CDR3 spans 15 amino acids. Trimming stripped 4 bases from V and 0 bases from J, with 10 bases between. The study's findings and limits: Naive CD4+ cells and diversity were both higher in long-lived donors than in aged donors. Older age went with lower TCR beta diversity per million T cells, in a roughly linear way.

A second PCR, run for about 6 to 12 cycles, used a sample-barcoded 5' primer plus a J-beta primer mix. Each cDNA molecule was tagged by a template-switch adaptor with 12 random nucleotides. TCRdb ran MiXCR on the 5' RACE reads and lists one entry per CDR3 protein. Seen here are just over 1 million distinct CDR3 sequences, 35% to 50% observed once, and the top ten hold 18%. In regard to this clonotype: The antigen is undetermined.

Material for sequencing was blood. The chain has TRBV20-1 and TRBJ2-6, with D perhaps matching TRBD2 (6 bases). The TCR sequence derives from a woman in her sixties or seventies in good health. The CDR3 region is CSATRGDSGANVLTF. DNA for the CDR3: TGCAGTGCTACTCGCGGGGACTCTGGGGCCAACGTCCTGACTTTC.